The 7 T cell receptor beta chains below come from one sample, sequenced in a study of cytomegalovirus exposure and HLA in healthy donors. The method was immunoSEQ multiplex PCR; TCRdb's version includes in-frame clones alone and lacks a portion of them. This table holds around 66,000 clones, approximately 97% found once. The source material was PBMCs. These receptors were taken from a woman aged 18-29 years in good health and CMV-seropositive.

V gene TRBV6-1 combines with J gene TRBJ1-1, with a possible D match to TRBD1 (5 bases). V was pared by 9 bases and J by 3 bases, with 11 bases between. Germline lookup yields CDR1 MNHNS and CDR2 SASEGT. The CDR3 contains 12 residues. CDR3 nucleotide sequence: TGTGCCAGTAGCTCAGGGTACACTGAAGCTTTCTTT. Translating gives CASSSGYTEAFF.

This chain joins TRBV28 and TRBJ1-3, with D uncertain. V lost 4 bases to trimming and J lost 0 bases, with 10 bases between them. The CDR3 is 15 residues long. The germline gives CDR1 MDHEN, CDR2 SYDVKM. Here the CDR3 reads CASSSSGGSGNTIYF. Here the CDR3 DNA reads TGTGCCAGCAGTTCGTCAGGAGGCTCTGGAAACACCATATATTTT. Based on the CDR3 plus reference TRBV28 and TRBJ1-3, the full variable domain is DVKVTQSSRYLVKRTGEKVFLECVQDMDHENMFWYRQDPGLGLRLIYFSYDVKMKEKGDIPEGYSVSREKKERFSLILESASTNQTSMYLCASSSSGGSGNTIYFGEGSWLTVV.

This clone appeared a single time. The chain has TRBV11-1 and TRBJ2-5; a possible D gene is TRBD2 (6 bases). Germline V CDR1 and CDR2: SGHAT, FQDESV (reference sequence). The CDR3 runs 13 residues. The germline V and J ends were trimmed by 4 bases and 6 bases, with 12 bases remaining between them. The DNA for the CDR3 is TGTGCCAGCAGCTCGACTAGTCAAAAGACCCAGTACTTC. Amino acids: CASSSTSQKTQYF.

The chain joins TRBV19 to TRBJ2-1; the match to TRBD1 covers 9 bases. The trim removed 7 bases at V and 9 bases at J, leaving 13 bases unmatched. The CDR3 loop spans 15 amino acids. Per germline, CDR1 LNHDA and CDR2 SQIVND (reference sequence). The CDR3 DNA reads TGTGCCAGTACCTCAGAGGGACAGGGAGTTGTTGAGCAGTTCTTC. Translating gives CASTSEGQGVVEQFF. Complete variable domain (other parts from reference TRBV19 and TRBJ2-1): DGGITQSPKYLFRKEGQNVTLSCEQNLNHDAMYWYRQDPGQGLRLIYYSQIVNDFQKGDIAEGYSVSREKKESFPLTVTSAQKNPTAFYLCASTSEGQGVVEQFFGPGTRLTVL.

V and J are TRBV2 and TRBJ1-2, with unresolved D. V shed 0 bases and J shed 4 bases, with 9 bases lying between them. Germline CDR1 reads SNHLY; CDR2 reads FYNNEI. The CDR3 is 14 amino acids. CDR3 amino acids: CASSEASTIYGYTF. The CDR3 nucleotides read TGTGCCAGCAGTGAAGCTTCAACAATCTATGGCTACACCTTC.

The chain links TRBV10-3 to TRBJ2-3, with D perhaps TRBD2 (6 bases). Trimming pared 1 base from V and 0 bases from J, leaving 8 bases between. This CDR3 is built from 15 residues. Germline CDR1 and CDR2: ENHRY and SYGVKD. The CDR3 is CAISEFGGSTDTQYF. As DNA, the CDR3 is TGTGCCATCAGTGAGTTTGGAGGGAGCACAGATACGCAGTATTTT.

The DNA for the CDR3 is TGTGCCAGCACCGGACTAGGCACAGATACGCAGTATTTT. Its translation is CASTGLGTDTQYF. The chain combines TRBV27 with TRBJ2-3, with TRBD2 identical over 7 bases. CDR3 length: 13 amino acids. Germline lookup yields CDR1 MNHEY and CDR2 SMNVEV (reference sequence). V dropped 7 bases and J dropped 1; count of bases not matched to a gene: 2.